This entry lists 9 T cell receptor beta chains sequenced from one sample in a study of cytomegalovirus exposure and HLA in healthy donors. Clones were sequenced by immunoSEQ multiplex PCR, and TCRdb holds only the in-frame ones, with some missing. The sample has around 350,000 clones; roughly 89% are singletons. Sequencing was carried out using PBMCs. The receptors originated from a woman aged 18-29 years in good health and CMV-seronegative.

This chain uses TRBV13 with TRBJ1-1; the D is unclear. V lost 4 bases and J lost 4, with 13 bases in between. The germline gives CDR1 PRHDT, CDR2 FYEKMQ (reference sequence). This CDR3 has 14 amino acids. The CDR3 spells CASSSERLSTEAFF. Here the CDR3 DNA reads TGTGCCAGCAGCTCCGAGCGGCTCTCCACTGAAGCTTTCTTT. Full variable domain (missing parts from reference TRBV13 and TRBJ1-1): AAGVIQSPRHLIKEKRETATLKCYPIPRHDTVYWYQQGPGQDPQFLISFYEKMQSDKGSIPDRFSAQQFSDYHSELNMSSLELGDSALYFCASSSERLSTEAFFGQGTRLTVV.

This chain links TRBV7-9 with TRBJ2-7, with D maybe TRBD2 (5 bases). V lost 2 bases and J 3 bases, leaving 17 bases between the germline ends. This CDR3 has 16 residues. From germline, CDR1 is SEHNR and CDR2 FQNEAQ (reference sequence). The CDR3 region is CASSLIVGGGDYEQYF. DNA for the CDR3: TGTGCCAGCAGCTTAATTGTCGGAGGTGGTGACTACGAGCAGTACTTC.

The V gene is TRBV6-5, the J gene TRBJ1-5; a possible D gene is TRBD1 (5 bases). The V and J ends lost 3 bases and 6 bases respectively, with 15 bases between them. This CDR3 contains 15 residues. Germline CDR1 is MNHEY and CDR2 is SVGAGI. CDR3 DNA: TGTGCCAGCAGTTATGACGGGGGTTTCGGTCAGCCCCAGCATTTT. It yields the protein CASSYDGGFGQPQHF.

The chain uses TRBV6-1 and TRBJ1-2, with TRBD1 matching 12 bases. Germline CDR1 and CDR2: MNHNS and SASEGT. The CDR3 is made up of 14 amino acids. After removal of 11 bases from V and 6 bases from J, the junction contained 10 bases not matched to a gene. CDR3 in amino acids: CALGGDRGPDGYTF. CDR3 sequence (DNA): TGTGCCCTGGGGGGGGACAGGGGGCCTGATGGCTACACCTTC.

The chain recombines TRBV5-1 with TRBJ2-3; D gene uncertain. CDR1 SGHRS and CDR2 YFSETQ come from the germline V gene. The CDR3 is 15 residues long. Deletions cut 2 bases from V and 3 bases from J, with 13 bases between. CDR3 nucleotides: TGCGCCAGCAGCTTAGCTGGTAGCACGACAGATACGCAGTATTTT. This sequence encodes CASSLAGSTTDTQYF.

This chain links TRBV7-9 with TRBJ2-3; 10 positions agree with TRBD2. From germline, CDR1 is SEHNR and CDR2 FQNEAQ (reference sequence). CDR3 length: 16 amino acids. Germline trimming cut 5 bases from V and 5 bases from J; bases unmatched to any gene: 10. CDR3 nucleotides: TGTGCCAGCAGCCCAGCAGCGGGAGGGCGGGAAGATACGCAGTATTTT. It is translated as CASSPAAGGREDTQYF.

The genes are TRBV7-9 and TRBJ1-1, with D hard to call. The V and J ends lost 5 bases and 11 bases respectively, with 21 bases between them. Germline assignment: CDR1 SEHNR and CDR2 FQNEAQ (reference sequence). The CDR3 consists of 14 residues. The CDR3 sequence: CASSEPGLPQKAFF. As DNA, the CDR3 is TGTGCCAGCAGCGAACCGGGTCTCCCCCAGAAGGCTTTCTTT.

V gene TRBV7-3 combines with J gene TRBJ2-3; D is perhaps TRBD1 (5 bases). This CDR3 region has 13 residues. Germline CDR1 is SGHTA and CDR2 is FQGTGA. V shed 4 bases and J shed 6 bases, with 11 bases lying between them. DNA for the CDR3: TGTGCCAGCAGCTCGGGCCCAGGGGATACGCAGTATTTT. Residues: CASSSGPGDTQYF.

J is TRBJ2-4 and V is TRBV5-4; a possible D gene is TRBD2 (5 bases). CDR1 SGHNT and CDR2 YYREEE come from the germline V gene (reference sequence). The CDR3 covers 15 residues. Between the trimmed V and J ends, which lost 0 bases and 1 base, there was a span of 8 bases. CDR3 coding DNA: TGTGCCAGCAGCTTGGGCGGGCCGGCCAAAAACATTCAGTACTTC. As protein: CASSLGGPAKNIQYF.